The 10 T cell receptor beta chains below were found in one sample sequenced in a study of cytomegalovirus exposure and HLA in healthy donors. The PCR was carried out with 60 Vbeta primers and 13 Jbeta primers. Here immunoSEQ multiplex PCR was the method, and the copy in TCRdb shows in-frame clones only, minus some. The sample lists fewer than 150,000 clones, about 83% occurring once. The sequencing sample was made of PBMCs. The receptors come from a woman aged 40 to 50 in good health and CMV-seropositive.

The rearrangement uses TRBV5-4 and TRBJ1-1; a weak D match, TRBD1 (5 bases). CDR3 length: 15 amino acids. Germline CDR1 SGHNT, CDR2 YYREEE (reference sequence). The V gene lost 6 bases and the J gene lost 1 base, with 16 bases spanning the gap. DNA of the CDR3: TGTGCCAGCACATCATTTCAGGGCTCGAACACTGAAGCTTTCTTT. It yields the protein CASTSFQGSNTEAFF.

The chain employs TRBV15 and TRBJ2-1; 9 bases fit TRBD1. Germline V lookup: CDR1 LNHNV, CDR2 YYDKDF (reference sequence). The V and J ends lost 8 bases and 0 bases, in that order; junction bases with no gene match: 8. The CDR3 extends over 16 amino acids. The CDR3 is CATRTGAGFSYNEQFF. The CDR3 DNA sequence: TGTGCCACCCGGACAGGGGCCGGCTTCTCCTACAATGAGCAGTTCTTC.

The CDR3 sequence is CARNRWGRDTQYF. In DNA, the CDR3 is TGTGCCAGAAATAGGTGGGGCCGAGATACGCAGTATTTT. This chain links TRBV5-3 with TRBJ2-3, with D tentatively TRBD1 (5 bases). TRBV5-3 is given ORF status, its function remaining uncertain. V dropped 6 bases and J dropped 5 bases, with 13 bases sitting between them. The CDR3 covers 13 residues.

DNA for the CDR3: TGTGCCATCAGCCTTAATGGACAGCAGAACACTGAAGCTTTCTTT. Its translation: CAISLNGQQNTEAFF. J is TRBJ1-1 and V is TRBV10-3; tentative D call: TRBD1 (6 bases). Trimming took off 6 bases at V and 1 base at J, with 15 bases between the two ends. The length of the CDR3 is 15 residues. Per the germline V gene, CDR1 is ENHRY and CDR2 is SYGVKD.

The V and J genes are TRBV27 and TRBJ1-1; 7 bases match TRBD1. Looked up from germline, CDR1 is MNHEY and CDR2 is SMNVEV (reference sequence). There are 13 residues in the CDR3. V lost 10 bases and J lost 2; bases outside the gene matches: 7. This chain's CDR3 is CATRDRSNTEAFF. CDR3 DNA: TGTGCCACCAGGGACAGATCTAACACTGAAGCTTTCTTT.

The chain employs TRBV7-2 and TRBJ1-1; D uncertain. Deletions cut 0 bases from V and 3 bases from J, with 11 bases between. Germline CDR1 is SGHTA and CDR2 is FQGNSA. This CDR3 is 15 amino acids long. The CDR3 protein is CASSLAAESYTEAFF. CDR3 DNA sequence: TGTGCCAGCAGCTTAGCGGCGGAGAGCTACACTGAAGCTTTCTTT. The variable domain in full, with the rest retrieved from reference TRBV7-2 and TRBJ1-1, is GAGVSQSPSNKVTEKGKDVELRCDPISGHTALYWYRQSLGQGLEFLIYFQGNSAPDKSGLPSDRFSAERTGGSVSTLTIQRTQQEDSAVYLCASSLAAESYTEAFFGQGTRLTVV.

The chain's CDR3 is CASSSQATQETQYF. CDR3 nucleotide sequence: TGTGCCAGCAGCTCTCAGGCAACCCAAGAGACCCAGTACTTC. This sequence joins TRBV11-2 and TRBJ2-5; unclear D gene. Between the trimmed V and J ends, which lost 4 bases and 1 base, there was a span of 10 bases. This CDR3 comprises 14 residues. Germline V gene data show CDR1 as SGHAT and CDR2 as FQNNGV.

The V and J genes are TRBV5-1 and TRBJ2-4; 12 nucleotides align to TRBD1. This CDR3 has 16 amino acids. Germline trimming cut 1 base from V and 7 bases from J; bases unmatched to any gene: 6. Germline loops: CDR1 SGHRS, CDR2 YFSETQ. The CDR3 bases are TGCGCCAGCAGCTTGTCCGGGACAGGGGGCGCCAACATTCAGTACTTC. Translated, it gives CASSLSGTGGANIQYF.

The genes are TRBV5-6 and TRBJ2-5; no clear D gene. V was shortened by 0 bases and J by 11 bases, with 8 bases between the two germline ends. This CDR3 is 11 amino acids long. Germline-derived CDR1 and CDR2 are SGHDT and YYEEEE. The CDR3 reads CASSLGAAQYF. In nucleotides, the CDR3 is TGTGCCAGCAGCTTGGGGGCCGCTCAGTACTTC.

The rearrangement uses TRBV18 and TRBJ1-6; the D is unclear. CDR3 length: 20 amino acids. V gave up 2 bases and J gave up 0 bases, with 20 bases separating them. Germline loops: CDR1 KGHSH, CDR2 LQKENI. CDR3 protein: CASSPIGRVPRSSYNSPLHF. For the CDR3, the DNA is TGTGCCAGCTCACCAATTGGCCGGGTCCCTCGAAGCTCCTATAATTCACCCCTCCACTTT. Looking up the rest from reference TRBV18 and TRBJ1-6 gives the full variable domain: NAGVMQNPRHLVRRRGQEARLRCSPMKGHSHVYWYRQLPEEGLKFMVYLQKENIIDESGMPKERFSAEFPKEGPSILRIQQVVRGDSAAYFCASSPIGRVPRSSYNSPLHFGNGTRLTVT.